This TCR beta chain was retrieved from a study of blood T cell repertoires in COVID-19. This CDR3 comprises 15 residues. V shed 7 bases, J shed 5 bases, and the junction held 12 bases outside the gene matches. Germline CDR1 reads MNHEY; CDR2 reads SVGAGI. Per the original methods: Reference gene primer amplification yielded estimated nucleated cell counts. The method was immunoSEQ multiplex PCR; TCRdb's version includes in-frame clones alone and lacks a portion of them. Clone size and V and J calls were adopted from that table, with D and trimming inferred from the DNA. The sample has under 300,000 clones; approximately 80% are singletons.

Sequences were obtained from peripheral blood. This receptor was obtained from a woman of 80 years or more with acute or convalescent COVID-19. The genes are TRBV6-5 and TRBJ1-2, with 8 bases lining up with TRBD1. This CDR3 reads CASKGQGSEGYGYTF. In DNA, the CDR3 is TGTGCCAGCAAAGGACAGGGTTCGGAAGGGTATGGCTACACCTTC.